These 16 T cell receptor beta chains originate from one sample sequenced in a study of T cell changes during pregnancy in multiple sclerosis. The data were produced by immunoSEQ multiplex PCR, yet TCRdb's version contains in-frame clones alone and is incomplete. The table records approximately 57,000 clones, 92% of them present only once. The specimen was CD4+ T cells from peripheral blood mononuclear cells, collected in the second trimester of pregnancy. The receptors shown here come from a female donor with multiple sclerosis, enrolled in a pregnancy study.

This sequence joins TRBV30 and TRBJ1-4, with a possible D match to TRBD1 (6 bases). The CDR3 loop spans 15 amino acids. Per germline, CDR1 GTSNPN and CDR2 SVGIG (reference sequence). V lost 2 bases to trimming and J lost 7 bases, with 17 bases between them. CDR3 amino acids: CAWSRDTTGGEKLFF. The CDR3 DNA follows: TGTGCCTGGAGTCGGGACACCACGGGTGGTGAAAAACTGTTTTTT.

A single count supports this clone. The CDR3 coding sequence is TGCGCCAGCAGCTTGGGCCAGGGGAAAGTAAATGAGCAGTTCTTC. Translation gives CASSLGQGKVNEQFF. The chain uses TRBV5-1 and TRBJ2-1; maybe TRBD1 (6 bases). Trimming cost V 0 bases and J 7 bases, with 14 bases left between them. CDR1 is SGHRS and CDR2 is YFSETQ in the germline V gene. The CDR3 has 15 residues.

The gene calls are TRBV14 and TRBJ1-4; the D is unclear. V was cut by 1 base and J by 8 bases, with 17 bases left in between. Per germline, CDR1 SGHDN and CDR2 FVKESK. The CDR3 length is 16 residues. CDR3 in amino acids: CASSQGTTTLREKLFF. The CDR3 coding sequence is TGTGCCAGCAGCCAAGGGACGACTACCCTCAGGGAAAAACTGTTTTTT.

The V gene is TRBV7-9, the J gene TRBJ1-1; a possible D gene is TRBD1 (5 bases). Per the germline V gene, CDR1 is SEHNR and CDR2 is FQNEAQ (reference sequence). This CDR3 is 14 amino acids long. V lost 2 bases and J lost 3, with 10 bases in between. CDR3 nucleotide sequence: TGTGCCAGCAGCTTACAGGGCTGGGACACTGAAGCTTTCTTT. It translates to CASSLQGWDTEAFF.

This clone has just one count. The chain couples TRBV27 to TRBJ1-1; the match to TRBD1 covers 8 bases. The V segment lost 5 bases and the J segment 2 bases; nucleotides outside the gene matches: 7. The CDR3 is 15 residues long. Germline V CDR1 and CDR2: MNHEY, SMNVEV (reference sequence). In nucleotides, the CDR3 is TGTGCCAGCAGTGACCTAGGACAGGGAAACACTGAAGCTTTCTTT. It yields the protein CASSDLGQGNTEAFF.

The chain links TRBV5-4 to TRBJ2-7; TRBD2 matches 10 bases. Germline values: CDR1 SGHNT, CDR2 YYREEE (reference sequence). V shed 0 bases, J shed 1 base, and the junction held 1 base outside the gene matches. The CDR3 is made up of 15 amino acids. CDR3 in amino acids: CASSLELAGSYEQYF. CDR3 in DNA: TGTGCCAGCAGCTTGGAACTAGCGGGATCCTACGAGCAGTACTTC.

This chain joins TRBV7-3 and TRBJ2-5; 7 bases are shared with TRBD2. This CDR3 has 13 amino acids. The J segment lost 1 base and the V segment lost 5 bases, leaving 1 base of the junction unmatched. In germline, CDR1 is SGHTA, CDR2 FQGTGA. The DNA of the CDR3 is TGTGCCAGCAGCCCTAGCGGCCAAGAGACCCAGTACTTC. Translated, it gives CASSPSGQETQYF.

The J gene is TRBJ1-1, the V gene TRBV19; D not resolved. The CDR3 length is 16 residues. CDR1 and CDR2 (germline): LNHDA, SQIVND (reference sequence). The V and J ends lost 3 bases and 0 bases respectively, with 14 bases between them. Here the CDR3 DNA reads TGTGCCAGTAGTATCTACGGGAGGACTATGAACACTGAAGCTTTCTTT. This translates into CASSIYGRTMNTEAFF.

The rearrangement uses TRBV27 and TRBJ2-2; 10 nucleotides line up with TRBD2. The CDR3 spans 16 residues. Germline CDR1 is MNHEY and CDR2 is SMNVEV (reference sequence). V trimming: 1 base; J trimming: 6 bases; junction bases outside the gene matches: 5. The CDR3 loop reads CASSLLAGGLPGELFF. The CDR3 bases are TGTGCCAGCAGTTTATTAGCGGGGGGCCTCCCCGGGGAGCTGTTTTTT.

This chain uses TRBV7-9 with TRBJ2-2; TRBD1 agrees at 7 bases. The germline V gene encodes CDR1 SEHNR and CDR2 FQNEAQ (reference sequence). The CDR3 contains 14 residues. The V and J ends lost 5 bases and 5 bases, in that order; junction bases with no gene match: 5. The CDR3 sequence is CASSPRQGTGELFF. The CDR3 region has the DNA TGTGCCAGCAGCCCACGACAGGGAACCGGGGAGCTGTTTTTT.

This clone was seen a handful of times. The CDR3 here is CASSLVGSEQYF. CDR3 DNA: TGTGCCAGCAGCTTAGTTGGGAGCGAGCAGTACTTC. The rearrangement joins TRBV7-8 to TRBJ2-7, with TRBD2 as a possible D gene (5 bases). V lost 1 base to trimming and J lost 6 bases, with 7 bases between them. This CDR3 contains 12 residues. The germline V gene has CDR1 SGHVS and CDR2 FQNEAQ.

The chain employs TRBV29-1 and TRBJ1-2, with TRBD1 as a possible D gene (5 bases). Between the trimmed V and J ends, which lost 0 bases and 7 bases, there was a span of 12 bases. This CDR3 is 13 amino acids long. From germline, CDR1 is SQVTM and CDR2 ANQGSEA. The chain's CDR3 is CSVEDLPGLGYTF. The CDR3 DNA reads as TGCAGCGTTGAAGATCTCCCAGGGCTTGGCTACACCTTC.

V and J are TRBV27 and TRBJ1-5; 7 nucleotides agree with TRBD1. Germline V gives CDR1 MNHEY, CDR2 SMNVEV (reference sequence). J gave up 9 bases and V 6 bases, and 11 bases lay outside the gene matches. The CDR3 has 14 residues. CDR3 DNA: TGTGCCAGCAGGAACCTAAGGGGGCTAGGGCCCCAGCATTTT. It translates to CASRNLRGLGPQHF.

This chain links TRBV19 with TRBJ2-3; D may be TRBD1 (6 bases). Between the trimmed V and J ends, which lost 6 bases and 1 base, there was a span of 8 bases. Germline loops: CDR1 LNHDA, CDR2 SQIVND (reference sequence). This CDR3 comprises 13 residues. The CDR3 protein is CASRPGGTDTQYF. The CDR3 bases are TGTGCCAGTAGACCAGGGGGCACAGATACGCAGTATTTT.

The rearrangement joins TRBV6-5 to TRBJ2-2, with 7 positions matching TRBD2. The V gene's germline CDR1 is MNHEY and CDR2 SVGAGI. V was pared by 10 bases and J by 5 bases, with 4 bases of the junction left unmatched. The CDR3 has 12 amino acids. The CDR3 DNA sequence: TGTGCCACCTTCGGGGGGACCGGGGAGCTGTTTTTT. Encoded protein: CATFGGTGELFF.

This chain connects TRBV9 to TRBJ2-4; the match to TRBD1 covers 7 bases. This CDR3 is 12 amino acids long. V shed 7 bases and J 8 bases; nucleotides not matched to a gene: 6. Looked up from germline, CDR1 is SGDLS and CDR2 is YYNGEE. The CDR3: CASGTVEDIQYF. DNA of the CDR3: TGTGCCAGCGGGACAGTTGAGGACATTCAGTACTTC.